The source of this T cell receptor beta chain is a study of blood T cell repertoires in COVID-19. Across the study: Donors in the United States, Italy and Spain gave samples during acute or convalescent COVID-19. PBMCs, B-cell-depleted T cells, or T cells provided the cDNA or gDNA that made up the material.

Enrollment of patients from Seattle took place during active infection, with longitudinal follow-up. Sequenced by immunoSEQ multiplex PCR; TCRdb stores in-frame clones only, minus some. The sample consists of more than 250,000 clones, more than 80% of them appearing once. CDR3 length: 14 residues. Germline V lookup: CDR1 SGDLS, CDR2 YYNGEE. Deletions cut 0 bases from V and 4 bases from J, with 10 bases between. Material: peripheral blood. V is TRBV9 and J is TRBJ1-2, with D perhaps TRBD1 (6 bases). The sequence derives from a woman aged 50 to 60 with COVID-19, enrolled during active disease. CDR3 in amino acids: CASSVGQASYGYTF. The DNA of the CDR3 is TGTGCCAGCAGCGTAGGACAGGCGAGCTATGGCTACACCTTC. Looking up the rest from reference TRBV9 and TRBJ1-2 gives the full variable domain: DSGVTQTPKHLITATGQRVTLRCSPRSGDLSVYWYQQSLDQGLQFLIQYYNGEERAKGNILERFSAQQFPDLHSELNLSSLELGDSALYFCASSVGQASYGYTFGSGTRLTVV.